Shown below are 30 T cell receptor beta chains from a single sample sequenced in a study of T cell responses to AZD1222 COVID-19 vaccine. Assay: immunoSEQ multiplex PCR; the TCRdb copy retains only in-frame clones and omits some. The sample has 150,000 to 200,000 clones, just over 90% seen once. The starting material was peripheral blood, obtained 28 days after the second AZD1222 dose. These receptors came from an adult who received the AZD1222 COVID-19 vaccine.

The chain couples TRBV9 to TRBJ2-5, with a tentative D call TRBD2 (7 bases). Germline V lookup: CDR1 SGDLS, CDR2 YYNGEE. The CDR3 covers 15 residues. V lost 2 bases to trimming and J lost 5 bases, with 16 bases between them. The CDR3 DNA reads TGTGCCAGCAGCGTGGGAGGGGGGCGGCTGGAGACCCAGTACTTC. Protein product: CASSVGGGRLETQYF.

For the CDR3, the DNA is TGCGCCAGCAGCACCAATACAGGACCCACTGAAGCTTTCTTT. Residues: CASSTNTGPTEAFF. The rearrangement joins TRBV5-1 to TRBJ1-1, with D possibly being TRBD1 (5 bases). The CDR3 is 14 residues long. Germline-derived CDR1 and CDR2 are SGHRS and YFSETQ. Trimming pared 4 bases from V and 4 bases from J, leaving 14 bases between.

The chain joins TRBV10-3 to TRBJ2-2, with 9 bases that match TRBD2. Per the germline V gene, CDR1 is ENHRY and CDR2 is SYGVKD. Losses at the gene ends were 4 bases for V and 4 bases for J; bases not matched to a gene: 7. This CDR3 is 16 amino acids long. This CDR3 is CAISGRTSVGTGELFF. The CDR3 nucleotides read TGTGCCATCAGTGGCCGGACTAGCGTGGGCACCGGGGAGCTGTTTTTT.

The rearrangement links TRBV5-6 to TRBJ1-1; maybe TRBD1 (5 bases). Trimming shortened V by 1 base and J by 6 bases, and 10 bases separated the two germline ends. The length of the CDR3 is 13 residues. The germline CDR1 and CDR2 sequences are SGHDT and YYEEEE. Here the CDR3 DNA reads TGTGCCAGCAGCTTGCAGAGAGGGGCTGAAGCTTTCTTT. Protein: CASSLQRGAEAFF.

This clone was seen just once. The chain links TRBV15 to TRBJ2-7; D ambiguous. CDR1 is LNHNV and CDR2 is YYDKDF in the germline V gene (reference sequence). The CDR3 sequence is 14 residues long. Trimming removed 0 bases from V and 5 bases from J, with 11 bases in between. This chain's CDR3 is CATSRDYIQHEQYF. The CDR3 nucleotides read TGTGCCACCAGCAGAGATTACATTCAGCACGAGCAGTACTTC.

The chain couples TRBV3-1 (or the pseudogene TRBV3-2) to TRBJ1-2, with D tentatively TRBD1 (5 bases). This CDR3 contains 18 residues. Per germline, CDR1 LGHDT and CDR2 YNNKEL (reference sequence). Trimming removed 1 base from V and 4 bases from J, with 22 bases in between. The CDR3 loop is CASSQGAPGTRVGYGYTF. CDR3 DNA sequence: TGTGCCAGCAGCCAAGGAGCTCCCGGGACTCGGGTCGGCTATGGCTACACCTTC.

V gene TRBV19 combines with J gene TRBJ1-5; 9 nucleotides line up with TRBD1. Germline V gene data show CDR1 as LNHDA and CDR2 as SQIVND (reference sequence). With 7 bases clipped from V and 6 bases from J, the junction kept 7 bases outside the gene matches. This CDR3 is built from 14 residues. Written as DNA, the CDR3 is TGTGCCAGTAAACCGGGACAGGGAGGTCAGCCCCAGCATTTT. Translated, it gives CASKPGQGGQPQHF.

The gene calls are TRBV5-1 and TRBJ2-1; no definite D call. Deletions cut 0 bases from V and 10 bases from J, with 14 bases between. Germline V gene sequence: CDR1 SGHRS, CDR2 YFSETQ. The CDR3 runs to 14 residues. The CDR3 region has the DNA TGCGCCAGCAGCTTGGGAGGCCCGGCCGCCGAGCAGTTCTTC. This sequence encodes CASSLGGPAAEQFF.

The chain links TRBV9 to TRBJ2-2; D is unresolved. V was trimmed by 0 bases and J by 5 bases, leaving 8 bases between them. CDR1 SGDLS and CDR2 YYNGEE come from the germline V gene. The CDR3 totals 14 residues. CDR3 DNA: TGTGCCAGCAGCGTAGTCTGGGAAACCGGGGAGCTGTTTTTT. Translating it yields CASSVVWETGELFF. The variable domain in full, completed from reference TRBV9 and TRBJ2-2, reads DSGVTQTPKHLITATGQRVTLRCSPRSGDLSVYWYQQSLDQGLQFLIQYYNGEERAKGNILERFSAQQFPDLHSELNLSSLELGDSALYFCASSVVWETGELFFGEGSRLTVL.

The gene calls are TRBV3-1 (or the pseudogene TRBV3-2) and TRBJ2-2, with 9 bases aligning to TRBD1. This CDR3 has 14 amino acids. Per the germline V gene, CDR1 is LGHDT and CDR2 is YNNKEL (reference sequence). With V trimmed by 6 bases and J by 5 bases, 4 bases remained unmatched. The CDR3 bases are TGTGCCAGCAGGCACAGGGGGCTGACCGGGGAGCTGTTTTTT. Residues: CASRHRGLTGELFF.

The rearrangement joins TRBV13 to TRBJ2-7; D uncertain. The V and J ends lost 1 base and 5 bases respectively, with 3 bases between them. The germline V gene encodes CDR1 PRHDT and CDR2 FYEKMQ (reference sequence). The length of the CDR3 is 11 residues. The CDR3 bases are TGTGCCAGCAGCTTAGATCACGAGCAGTACTTC. Protein product: CASSLDHEQYF.

The chain uses TRBV7-9 and TRBJ2-1, with TRBD1 identical over 11 bases. V lost 5 bases, J lost 8 bases, and 5 bases stayed unmatched. CDR1 is SEHNR, CDR2 FQNEAQ, per germline (reference sequence). The CDR3 is made up of 14 amino acids. The CDR3 region is CASSIRTGGDEQFF. The CDR3 nucleotides read TGTGCCAGCAGCATTAGGACAGGGGGCGATGAGCAGTTCTTC.

This clone was picked up one time. The chain joins TRBV5-4 to TRBJ1-1; tentatively, D is TRBD1 (5 bases). The germline V gene encodes CDR1 SGHNT and CDR2 YYREEE (reference sequence). The CDR3 has 15 residues. Trimming took off 3 bases at V and 4 bases at J, with 16 bases between the two ends. CDR3 in amino acids: CASSSGGGRVTEAFF. As DNA, the CDR3 is TGTGCCAGCAGCTCCGGGGGGGGAAGGGTCACTGAAGCTTTCTTT.

CDR3 protein: CASSFGGGTWNSPLHF. For the CDR3, the DNA is TGCGCCAGCAGCTTTGGAGGGGGAACGTGGAATTCACCCCTCCACTTT. The rearrangement joins TRBV5-1 to TRBJ1-6; possible D gene TRBD1, 6 bases. CDR3 size: 16 residues. V lost 2 bases to trimming and J lost 7 bases, with 16 bases between them. Germline CDR1 SGHRS, CDR2 YFSETQ.

The rearrangement uses TRBV9 and TRBJ1-6; D remains unclear. Looked up from germline, CDR1 is SGDLS and CDR2 is YYNGEE. The CDR3 totals 14 residues. V lost 0 bases, J lost 14 bases, and 15 bases lay in between. In DNA, the CDR3 is TGTGCCAGCAGCGTAGGGGTTTGGGAACACTCCCTCCACTTT. Its protein is CASSVGVWEHSLHF.

The chain has TRBV5-5 and TRBJ1-3; D may be TRBD1 (5 bases). V was shortened by 7 bases and J by 2 bases, with 7 bases between the two germline ends. Germline assignment: CDR1 SGHKS and CDR2 YYEKEE (reference sequence). This CDR3 is 12 amino acids long. In DNA, the CDR3 is TGTGCCAGCGGCAGGGCTGGAAACACCATATATTTT. This translates into CASGRAGNTIYF.

This clone was observed a single time. The chain uses TRBV6-6 and TRBJ1-5; tentative D call: TRBD1 (5 bases). This CDR3 comprises 14 residues. Germline V gene sequence: CDR1 MNHNY, CDR2 SVGAGI (reference sequence). The V end lost 6 bases, the J end lost 6 bases, and 15 bases lay between the germline ends. The CDR3 region has the DNA TGTGCCAGCAGCATCCGGGACGGAGGTCAGCCCCAGCATTTT. Its protein product is CASSIRDGGQPQHF.

The V gene is TRBV12-3 or TRBV12-4, the J gene TRBJ2-1; no definite D call. The CDR3 spans 12 residues. V was trimmed by 3 bases and J by 6 bases, leaving 6 bases between them. The chain's CDR3 is CASSLSFNEQFF. The DNA for the CDR3 is TGTGCCAGCAGTTTGAGCTTCAATGAGCAGTTCTTC.

This chain links TRBV4-2 with TRBJ1-4; D perhaps matches TRBD1 (5 bases). V was cut by 3 bases and J by 0 bases, with 14 bases left in between. Germline V lookup: CDR1 LGHNA, CDR2 YNFKEQ. The CDR3 runs 17 residues. For the CDR3, the DNA is TGTGCCAGCAGCCAGGGCGACAGATTTGCAACTAATGAAAAACTGTTTTTT. It is translated as CASSQGDRFATNEKLFF.

The chain carries TRBV4-2 and TRBJ1-2, with D tentatively TRBD1 (6 bases). Trimming shortened V by 0 bases and J by 8 bases, and 16 bases separated the two germline ends. The CDR3 extends over 15 amino acids. Germline lookup yields CDR1 LGHNA and CDR2 YNFKEQ. The CDR3 region has the DNA TGTGCCAGCAGCCAAGATGGAGGGGGGCTACTAGGCTACACCTTC. Residues: CASSQDGGGLLGYTF.

J is TRBJ1-1 and V is TRBV19; D not certain. V lost 9 bases, J lost 5 bases, and 16 bases lay in between. Per the germline V gene, CDR1 is LNHDA and CDR2 is SQIVND (reference sequence). The CDR3 contains 13 residues. The CDR3 nucleotides are TGTGCCAGCTCCCCGGTCAGCAGGACTGAAGCTTTCTTT. Protein product: CASSPVSRTEAFF.

CDR3 nucleotides: TGCAGCGTAACTAGCGGGGGATACAATGAGCAGTTCTTC. Protein: CSVTSGGYNEQFF. This chain joins TRBV29-1 and TRBJ2-1; 11 bases are a match to TRBD2. Germline loops: CDR1 SQVTM, CDR2 ANQGSEA. V dropped 6 bases and J dropped 4; count of bases not matched to a gene: 2. The CDR3 sequence is 13 residues long.

The rearrangement joins TRBV20-1 to TRBJ1-2; D possibly corresponds to TRBD1 (5 bases). The germline CDR1 and CDR2 sequences are DFQATT and SNEGSKA (reference sequence). The V end was cut by 7 bases, the J end by 4 bases, with 10 bases between. The CDR3 length is 11 residues. The CDR3 protein is CSVTDIYGYTF. CDR3 nucleotide sequence: TGCAGTGTTACGGACATCTATGGCTACACCTTC.

Notes on this clone: An end of the junction differs from the germline gene, which may be a read error. The chain carries TRBV7-7 and TRBJ1-4, with a tentative D call TRBD1 (5 bases). Germline CDR1 reads SSHAT; CDR2 reads FNYEAQ (reference sequence). The CDR3 spans 16 residues. The DNA for the CDR3 is TGTGCTAGCAGCTTAGCGGGGGAGAGATCTAATGAAAAACTGTTTTTT. This encodes CASSLAGERSNEKLFF.

The chain combines TRBV6-4 with TRBJ2-7; D possibly matches TRBD1 or TRBD2 (5 bases each). The CDR3 contains 17 residues. The V end lost 2 bases, the J end lost 3 bases, and 20 bases lay between the germline ends. Germline V gene data show CDR1 as MRHNA and CDR2 as SNTAGT. CDR3 bases: TGTGCCAGCAGTGACGCCACCTTTGACGGGGCTATCTACGAGCAGTACTTC. Protein product: CASSDATFDGAIYEQYF.

The sample holds one count of this clone. The rearrangement links TRBV12-3 or TRBV12-4 to TRBJ1-1; D possibly corresponds to TRBD1 (5 bases). The CDR3 runs to 13 residues. Trimming took off 1 base at V and 3 bases at J, with 6 bases between the two ends. CDR3 sequence: CASSLGGDTEAFF. Written as DNA, the CDR3 is TGTGCCAGCAGTTTAGGAGGGGACACTGAAGCTTTCTTT.

Here the CDR3 reads CASKAGGFNSPLHF. The CDR3, as DNA: TGTGCCAGCAAGGCAGGGGGCTTTAATTCACCCCTCCACTTT. The genes are TRBV9 and TRBJ1-6; TRBD1 agrees at 8 bases. The V and J ends lost 6 bases and 6 bases, in that order; junction bases with no gene match: 5. CDR1 and CDR2 (germline): SGDLS, YYNGEE. This CDR3 contains 14 residues.

The V gene is TRBV5-1, the J gene TRBJ2-1; no clear D gene. The V end was cut by 2 bases, the J end by 4 bases, with 4 bases between. Looked up from germline, CDR1 is SGHRS and CDR2 is YFSETQ. This CDR3 contains 12 residues. CDR3 sequence reads: CASSLSYNEQFF. DNA of the CDR3: TGCGCCAGCAGCTTATCTTACAATGAGCAGTTCTTC.

This sequence joins TRBV7-8 and TRBJ1-4, with D possibly TRBD1 on 6 matching bases. Germline V gene data show CDR1 as SGHVS and CDR2 as FQNEAQ. With 5 bases removed from V and 11 bases from J, the gap between germline ends came to 45 bases. This CDR3 is built from 23 residues. This CDR3 is CASSPSTGRGSKLSEGFKVKLFF. CDR3 DNA sequence: TGTGCCAGCAGCCCCTCTACAGGGCGGGGTTCCAAACTATCGGAGGGGTTCAAAGTGAAACTGTTTTTT.

This chain uses TRBV19 with TRBJ1-3, with TRBD1 matching 7 bases. From germline, CDR1 is LNHDA and CDR2 SQIVND (reference sequence). Trimming cost V 5 bases and J 2 bases; bases outside gene matches: 15. The CDR3 extends over 18 amino acids. The CDR3 nucleotides are TGTGCCAGTAGTTCTCGGACAGGTTCTGGGGCGACTGGAAACACCATATATTTT. This translates into CASSSRTGSGATGNTIYF.